This is a list of T cell receptor beta chains from one sample in a study of T-cell memory formation after mild COVID-19. Each CDR3 protein gets one entry after TCRdb re-called the 5' RACE reads with MiXCR. The table includes a few hundred thousand distinct CDR3 sequences, less than 25% detected once. The sequencing sample was made of PBMCs or a T cell subset sorted from them (not recorded which). These receptors all come from an adult woman who had mild COVID-19 (a few samples of this study predate the infection). Cell type and time point are not known. Each CDR3 is given with its conserved first and last residue. The D gene is left open where the match is weak. For some rows the clone size is stated as once, few or many, or as a class when expanded; others skip it.

j_call v_call d_call clone_size cdr3_nt cdr3_aa
TRBJ2-3 TRBV29-1 . . TGCAGCGTTGAAGATCCTGGGGAGAGTCCGAGCACAGATACGCAGTATTTT CSVEDPGESPSTDTQYF
TRBJ2-7 TRBV4-1 . few TGCGCCAGCAGCCGGGGCAGGGCTCAGCGGACCTCAGGGGAGCAGTACTTC CASSRGRAQRTSGEQYF
TRBJ2-2 TRBV9 TRBD1 . TGTGCCAGCAGCGTGGGGACAGGGAGCACCGGGGAGCTGTTTTTT CASSVGTGSTGELFF
TRBJ1-2 TRBV20-1 TRBD1 . TGCAGTGCTAGAGGGGAGGGACAGCCCGCTAACTATGGCTACACCTTC CSARGEGQPANYGYTF
TRBJ2-2 TRBV6-2/TRBV6-3 . . TGTGCCAGCAGTTCGACGTGGGGGGAGCTGTTTTTT CASSSTWGELFF
TRBJ2-1 TRBV19 TRBD2 . TGTGCAAGTACGGGGAGCGGGAGGGCCTTGGATGAGCAGTTCTTC CASTGSGRALDEQFF
TRBJ1-2 TRBV20-1 . few TGCAGTGCTAGAGAAGGGGGAGGCTACACCTTC CSAREGGGYTF
TRBJ1-2 TRBV20-1 . few TGCAGTGCTAGTCAGCCGGGGAGGGACGGCTACACCTTC CSASQPGRDGYTF
TRBJ2-1 TRBV27 TRBD2 many TGCGCCAGCAGCTTAGGTGCGGGGGGGTACAATGAGCAGTTCTTC CASSLGAGGYNEQFF
TRBJ1-2 TRBV3-1 . . TGTGCCAGCAGCCAAGGCAGTTTCTATGGCTACACCTTC CASSQGSFYGYTF
TRBJ2-4 TRBV14 . few TGTGCCAGCAGCCGAGACACTAGCCGGGGAAACATTCAGTACTTC CASSRDTSRGNIQYF
TRBJ2-7 TRBV15 . many TGTGCCACCAGCGGAGGTCGCGAGCAGTACTTC CATSGGREQYF
TRBJ2-1 TRBV5-4 . few TGTGCCAGCAGCCATAGCATAGCGGATGAGCAGTTCTTC CASSHSIADEQFF
TRBJ2-3 TRBV5-6 . few TGTGCCAGCAGTCGGGCGCCCACAGATACGCAGTATTTT CASSRAPTDTQYF
TRBJ2-2 TRBV6-5 TRBD2 few TGTGCCAGCAAGCGGGAGGGCAACACCGGGGAGCTGTTTTTT CASKREGNTGELFF
TRBJ1-5 TRBV19 . . TGTGCCAGTCGAAATCAAAGGAATAGCAATCAGCCCCAGCATTTT CASRNQRNSNQPQHF
TRBJ2-1 TRBV10-3 . . TGTGCCATCAGTTCCCAGGCTTACAATGAGCAGTTCTTC CAISSQAYNEQFF
TRBJ2-7 TRBV12-3/TRBV12-4 . . TGTGCCAGCAAGTTGGGCCCCTACGAGCAGTACTTC CASKLGPYEQYF
TRBJ2-5 TRBV5-1 TRBD1 . TGCGCCAGCGGGACAGGGAGGGGAGAGACCCAGTACTTC CASGTGRGETQYF
TRBJ2-1 TRBV4-2 TRBD1 . TGTGCCAGCAGCCAAGGGGACAGGGCTCGAGATGAGCAGTTCTTC CASSQGDRARDEQFF
TRBJ1-2 TRBV21-1 . . TGTGCCACCTCCACAGGGACTAACTATGGCTACACCTTC CATSTGTNYGYTF
TRBJ1-1 TRBV14 . . TGTGCCAGCAGCCAAGATCGGCATGAGGCTTTCTTT CASSQDRHEAFF
TRBJ2-7 TRBV3-1 TRBD2 few TGTGCCAGCAGCCAAGAAGGACTAGCGGGAGGCGAGCAGTACTTC CASSQEGLAGGEQYF
TRBJ2-1 TRBV6-2/TRBV6-3 TRBD2 . TGTGCCAGCAGTTACTCTACGACTAGCGGGGTCCAAGCGGGCGATCCGTTCTTC CASSYSTTSGVQAGDPFF
TRBJ2-1 TRBV20-1 TRBD1 few TGCAGTGCTAGAGGGAGATGGACAGGGGTGTTTAGTGAGCAGTTCTTC CSARGRWTGVFSEQFF
TRBJ1-1 TRBV5-1 . many TGCGCCAGCAGCCCGGCGGGTGACCCTTTTGAAGCTTTCTTT CASSPAGDPFEAFF
TRBJ2-1 TRBV12-3/TRBV12-4 TRBD2 . TGTGCCAGCACCACGATGGGGAGGGGCAGCTCCTACAATGAGCAGTTCTTC CASTTMGRGSSYNEQFF
TRBJ2-7 TRBV6-5 . . TGTGCCAGCAGTTACGCCCCACAGGGTCTCGAGCAGTACTTC CASSYAPQGLEQYF
TRBJ1-2 TRBV21-1 . . TGTGCCAGCAGCAAACCGGGGACGGTAGCTAACTATGGCTACACCTTC CASSKPGTVANYGYTF
TRBJ2-2 TRBV29-1 TRBD2 . TGCAGCGTTGGCAGACTAGCGGGGGGCGACAACACCGGGGAGCTGTTTTTT CSVGRLAGGDNTGELFF
TRBJ2-1 TRBV7-7 . few TGTGCTAGCAGCTTAGGCCTCGACAGGCACAATGAGCAGTTCTTC CASSLGLDRHNEQFF
TRBJ2-1 TRBV7-9 . . TGTGCCAGCAGCTTAGAATCGGGGTTAAGCTCCAATGAGCAGTTCTTC CASSLESGLSSNEQFF
TRBJ2-1 TRBV10-3 . . TGTGCCATCAGTGATACAGCCATCGAAGGGGACCATGAGCAGTTCTTC CAISDTAIEGDHEQFF
TRBJ2-1 TRBV2 . . TGTGCCAGCAGTGAGTACGTGGAGCAGTTCTTC CASSEYVEQFF
TRBJ2-3 TRBV7-9 TRBD2 . TGTGCCAGCAGCTTGAGCGGGGTCCCAGATACGCAGTATTTT CASSLSGVPDTQYF
TRBJ2-7 TRBV15 TRBD1 . TGTGCCACCAGCAGCAGACCGCGGGACAGGGGGCGCGACGAGCAGTACTTC CATSSRPRDRGRDEQYF
TRBJ2-3 TRBV7-9 . few TGTGCCAGCAGCGATGCAGATACGCAGTATTTT CASSDADTQYF
TRBJ2-3 TRBV19 . . TGTGCCAGTAGTCCAGTGACAGGCTGGGGGACAGATACGCAGTATTTT CASSPVTGWGTDTQYF
TRBJ2-5 TRBV20-1 . . TGCAGTGCTAGAGCCGGGACCTCTACCGGGACCCAGTACTTC CSARAGTSTGTQYF
TRBJ2-3 TRBV12-3/TRBV12-4 TRBD2 . TGTGCCAGCCGTTTGGGTCGACTAGCGGGGATATCCACAGATACGCAGTATTTT CASRLGRLAGISTDTQYF
TRBJ1-5 TRBV12-3/TRBV12-4 . . TGTGCCAGCAGTTACCTACAGGGAAGTCAGCCCCAGCATTTT CASSYLQGSQPQHF
TRBJ2-3 TRBV20-1 TRBD2 . TGCAGTAGTAGGCGGGGGGGCCTTGATACGCAGTATTTT CSSRRGGLDTQYF
TRBJ1-1 TRBV4-3 . . TGCGCCAGCAGCGACACGGGGGGGAAAGCTTTCTTT CASSDTGGKAFF
TRBJ2-3 TRBV27 TRBD1 few TGTGCCAGCAGTTTCAGGGGGATCACAGATACGCAGTATTTT CASSFRGITDTQYF
TRBJ1-2 TRBV9 . . TGTGCCAGCAGCGCCACAGGGACCTCTAACTATGGCTACACCTTC CASSATGTSNYGYTF
TRBJ2-5 TRBV12-3/TRBV12-4 TRBD2 . TGTGCCAGCAGTTTAGCTCAGACTAGCGGCGGAGAGACCCAGTACTTC CASSLAQTSGGETQYF
TRBJ1-5 TRBV23-1 . few TGCGCCAGCAGTCAATGCCCGGGGAGGGGTAGACAGCCCCAGCATTTT CASSQCPGRGRQPQHF
TRBJ2-3 TRBV5-4 . . TGTGCCAGCAGCTTCCGGGGGGCCCGCACAGATACGCAGTATTTT CASSFRGARTDTQYF
TRBJ2-2 TRBV27 . few TGTGCCAGCAGTTTAGCAGGGTACAGCGGGGAGCTGTTTTTT CASSLAGYSGELFF
TRBJ1-1 TRBV6-2/TRBV6-3 . . TGTGCCAGCAGTTACCGGCCGCGGACTAGGGTGAACACTGAAGCTTTCTTT CASSYRPRTRVNTEAFF
TRBJ1-5 TRBV7-2 TRBD1 . TGTGCCAGCAGGCCGACAGGGGCCTACAGTCAGCCCCAGCATTTT CASRPTGAYSQPQHF
TRBJ1-1 TRBV29-1 . . TGCAGCGTTAGGGATCAAGGGGTTAACACTGAAGCTTTCTTT CSVRDQGVNTEAFF
TRBJ2-7 TRBV5-1 TRBD2 . TGCGCCAGCAGCTCCGGGACTAGCGGACTCTACGAGCAGTACTTC CASSSGTSGLYEQYF
TRBJ2-3 TRBV2 . . TGTGCCAGCAGTGAAGGCCGGGGGAGCACAGATACGCAGTATTTT CASSEGRGSTDTQYF
TRBJ2-4 TRBV12-5 . few TGTGCTAGTGGTTTTGGAAACATTCAGTACTTC CASGFGNIQYF
TRBJ1-5 TRBV24-1 . few TGTGCCACCAGTGAAGCGAAAAAGACTCAGCCCCAGCATTTT CATSEAKKTQPQHF
TRBJ2-3 TRBV5-1 . . TGCGCCAGCAGCTTTTTCGGGGGGCCCAGCACAGATACGCAGTATTTT CASSFFGGPSTDTQYF